This section outlines one TCR beta chain sequence together with its context. The data are from a study of T cell changes during pregnancy in multiple sclerosis. There are 15 residues in the CDR3. Germline lookup yields CDR1 SGHDN and CDR2 FVKESK. V was clipped by 3 bases and J by 2 bases, with 11 bases between them. Clones were read by immunoSEQ multiplex PCR, and TCRdb kept only the in-frame ones, dropping some. The sample lists approximately 60,000 clones, roughly 93% seen once, with 1% to 1.5% in the top ten. This TCR was sampled from a female donor with multiple sclerosis, enrolled in a pregnancy study. The genes are TRBV14 and TRBJ2-1; possibly TRBD1 for D (6 bases). Sequencing used peripheral blood, obtained in the second trimester of pregnancy. The CDR3 region is CASSQGALTYNEQFF. The CDR3 bases are TGTGCCAGCAGCCAGGGGGCCCTAACCTACAATGAGCAGTTCTTC.